A single T cell receptor (beta chain) is shown here with its context. Losses at the gene ends were 3 bases for V and 0 bases for J; bases not matched to a gene: 9. Germline CDR1 and CDR2: SGDLS and YYNGEE. The CDR3 contains 17 residues. This sample is part of a study of cytomegalovirus exposure and HLA in healthy donors. Primers: 60 Vbeta forward and 13 Jbeta reverse. Some clones are missing from TCRdb's copy, which holds only in-frame ones; the method was immunoSEQ multiplex PCR. This table holds 130,000 to 150,000 clones, 82% found once. The receptor was isolated from a male donor in good health and CMV-seronegative. The rearrangement links TRBV9 to TRBJ1-2; TRBD1 aligns across 9 bases. Material for sequencing was PBMCs. DNA for the CDR3: TGTGCCAGCAGCGGACACGCGGGACAGGGTCCTAACTATGGCTACACCTTC. Protein sequence: CASSGHAGQGPNYGYTF.